A selection of T cell receptor beta chains follows, all from one sample in a study of blood T cell repertoires in COVID-19. Assay: immunoSEQ multiplex PCR; the TCRdb copy retains only in-frame clones and omits some. The data hold roughly 120,000 clones, with over 80% observed a single time. The material sequenced was peripheral blood. These receptors came from a woman in her forties or fifties with acute or convalescent COVID-19. CDR3s include the opening cysteine and the closing phenylalanine or tryptophan. Each record gives: J gene, D gene, V gene, clone size, CDR3 protein, CDR3 DNA. D genes are given only for firm matches. Size is stated for part of the rows, as once, few or many counts, or as a class when the clone is expanded.

j_gene: TRBJ2-7; d_gene: TRBD1; v_gene: TRBV2; abundance: NA; CDR3aa: CASRNGQGLYEQYF; CDR3nt: TGTGCCAGCAGGAACGGACAGGGATTATACGAGCAGTACTTC
j_gene: TRBJ1-2; d_gene: NA; v_gene: TRBV3-1/TRBV3-2; abundance: NA; CDR3aa: CASSVDLGSNYGYTF; CDR3nt: TGTGCCAGCAGTGTTGACCTCGGGAGTAACTATGGCTACACCTTC
j_gene: TRBJ1-5; d_gene: NA; v_gene: TRBV12-3/TRBV12-4; abundance: NA; CDR3aa: CASSFTGNQPQHF; CDR3nt: TGTGCCAGCAGCTTCACAGGAAATCAGCCCCAGCATTTT
j_gene: TRBJ1-1; d_gene: NA; v_gene: TRBV6-5; abundance: NA; CDR3aa: CALKGQLNTEAFF; CDR3nt: TGTGCCCTTAAGGGGCAGTTGAACACTGAAGCTTTCTTT
j_gene: TRBJ1-2; d_gene: NA; v_gene: TRBV30; abundance: NA; CDR3aa: CASSPQGSNGYTF; CDR3nt: TGTGCCTCTTCACCCCAGGGAAGCAATGGCTACACCTTC
j_gene: TRBJ1-3; d_gene: TRBD1; v_gene: TRBV5-1; abundance: NA; CDR3aa: CASSLGTGGAGNTIYF; CDR3nt: TGCGCCAGCAGCTTGGGGACAGGGGGAGCTGGAAACACCATATATTTT
j_gene: TRBJ2-7; d_gene: TRBD1; v_gene: TRBV10-3; abundance: NA; CDR3aa: CAISEGTGRGEQYF; CDR3nt: TGTGCCATCAGTGAGGGGACAGGGAGGGGCGAGCAGTACTTC
j_gene: TRBJ1-4; d_gene: NA; v_gene: TRBV19; abundance: NA; CDR3aa: CASSSQPGGSNEKLFF; CDR3nt: TGTGCCAGTAGTTCGCAGCCGGGGGGCTCTAATGAAAAACTGTTTTTT
j_gene: TRBJ2-7; d_gene: NA; v_gene: TRBV4-1; abundance: few; CDR3aa: CASSQDREYEQYF; CDR3nt: TGCGCCAGCAGCCAAGATCGAGAGTACGAGCAGTACTTC
j_gene: TRBJ1-6; d_gene: NA; v_gene: TRBV6-6; abundance: NA; CDR3aa: CASSWGEVGSNSPLHF; CDR3nt: TGTGCCAGCAGTTGGGGGGAGGTGGGGTCTAATTCACCCCTCCACTTT
j_gene: TRBJ2-7; d_gene: NA; v_gene: TRBV10-2; abundance: NA; CDR3aa: CASIGTLDEQYF; CDR3nt: TGCGCCAGCATCGGGACTCTGGACGAGCAGTACTTC
j_gene: TRBJ2-7; d_gene: TRBD2; v_gene: TRBV7-2; abundance: NA; CDR3aa: CASSGAGGGREQYF; CDR3nt: TGTGCCAGCAGCGGGGCGGGAGGAGGACGGGAGCAGTACTTC
j_gene: TRBJ1-2; d_gene: NA; v_gene: TRBV11-2; abundance: few; CDR3aa: CASSLLSRGEGYTF; CDR3nt: TGTGCCAGCAGCTTATTGTCCAGGGGCGAGGGCTACACCTTC
j_gene: TRBJ1-5; d_gene: NA; v_gene: TRBV21-1; abundance: NA; CDR3aa: CASSKVFTDSNQPQHF; CDR3nt: TGTGCCAGCAGCAAAGTCTTTACAGATAGCAATCAGCCCCAGCATTTT
j_gene: TRBJ2-7; d_gene: NA; v_gene: TRBV23-1; abundance: NA; CDR3aa: CASSLRRSSYEQYF; CDR3nt: TGCGCCAGCAGTCTTCGACGGAGCTCCTACGAGCAGTACTTC
j_gene: TRBJ1-1; d_gene: NA; v_gene: TRBV4-3; abundance: NA; CDR3aa: CASSQGAANTEAFF; CDR3nt: TGCGCCAGCAGCCAAGGGGCCGCGAACACTGAAGCTTTCTTT
j_gene: TRBJ2-7; d_gene: NA; v_gene: TRBV14; abundance: few; CDR3aa: CASSPRERLYEQYF; CDR3nt: TGTGCCAGCAGCCCTCGGGAGCGTCTCTACGAGCAGTACTTC
j_gene: TRBJ1-5; d_gene: NA; v_gene: TRBV2; abundance: NA; CDR3aa: CASSDGTIPDQPQHF; CDR3nt: TGTGCCAGCAGTGACGGGACAATCCCTGATCAGCCCCAGCATTTT
j_gene: TRBJ1-6; d_gene: NA; v_gene: TRBV18; abundance: NA; CDR3aa: CASSPGSSYNSPLHF; CDR3nt: TGTGCCAGCTCACCCGGTAGCTCCTATAATTCACCCCTCCACTTT
j_gene: TRBJ2-5; d_gene: NA; v_gene: TRBV7-6; abundance: few; CDR3aa: CASSPGGLLQETQYF; CDR3nt: TGTGCCAGCAGCCCTGGAGGACTTCTCCAAGAGACCCAGTACTTC
j_gene: TRBJ2-5; d_gene: NA; v_gene: TRBV11-3; abundance: once; CDR3aa: CASSSTSGNQETQYF; CDR3nt: TGTGCCAGCAGCTCAACCTCGGGTAACCAAGAGACCCAGTACTTC
j_gene: TRBJ1-2; d_gene: TRBD1; v_gene: TRBV30; abundance: NA; CDR3aa: CAWTSGQGIGYTF; CDR3nt: TGTGCCTGGACCTCCGGACAGGGGATCGGCTACACCTTC
j_gene: TRBJ2-5; d_gene: NA; v_gene: TRBV5-1; abundance: NA; CDR3aa: CASSWTAQETQYF; CDR3nt: TGCGCCAGCAGCTGGACAGCGCAAGAGACCCAGTACTTC
j_gene: TRBJ2-4; d_gene: NA; v_gene: TRBV4-3; abundance: NA; CDR3aa: CASSQDSKNIQYF; CDR3nt: TGCGCCAGCAGCCAGGACAGCAAAAACATTCAGTACTTC
j_gene: TRBJ2-7; d_gene: NA; v_gene: TRBV24-1; abundance: NA; CDR3aa: CATSQGYEQYF; CDR3nt: TGTGCCACCAGTCAGGGTTACGAGCAGTACTTC
j_gene: TRBJ2-3; d_gene: TRBD1; v_gene: TRBV4-1; abundance: NA; CDR3aa: CASSQLGGTGPTDTQYF; CDR3nt: TGCGCCAGCAGCCAATTGGGGGGGACAGGGCCCACAGATACGCAGTATTTT
j_gene: TRBJ2-7; d_gene: TRBD1; v_gene: TRBV9; abundance: NA; CDR3aa: CASSVGTGPYEQYF; CDR3nt: TGTGCCAGCAGCGTTGGGACAGGGCCCTACGAGCAGTACTTC
j_gene: TRBJ2-2; d_gene: NA; v_gene: TRBV27; abundance: NA; CDR3aa: CASSLRSGPDTGELFF; CDR3nt: TGTGCCAGCAGTTTGAGGAGCGGGCCCGACACCGGGGAGCTGTTTTTT
j_gene: TRBJ1-1; d_gene: TRBD1; v_gene: TRBV30; abundance: NA; CDR3aa: CAWRTGWNTEAFF; CDR3nt: TGTGCCTGGAGGACAGGGTGGAACACTGAAGCTTTCTTT
j_gene: TRBJ1-3; d_gene: TRBD1; v_gene: TRBV5-1; abundance: NA; CDR3aa: CASSLEVTGATGNTIYF; CDR3nt: TGCGCCAGCAGCTTGGAGGTGACAGGGGCAACTGGAAACACCATATATTTT
j_gene: TRBJ1-2; d_gene: TRBD1; v_gene: TRBV13; abundance: NA; CDR3aa: CASSFGTGEGYTF; CDR3nt: TGTGCCAGCAGCTTCGGGACAGGGGAAGGCTACACCTTC
j_gene: TRBJ1-1; d_gene: NA; v_gene: TRBV30; abundance: NA; CDR3aa: CAWSVGGNTEAFF; CDR3nt: TGTGCCTGGAGTGTCGGAGGGAACACTGAAGCTTTCTTT
j_gene: TRBJ1-6; d_gene: NA; v_gene: TRBV30; abundance: NA; CDR3aa: CAWSPDYSYNSPLHF; CDR3nt: TGTGCCTGGAGTCCGGACTACTCCTATAATTCACCCCTCCACTTT
j_gene: TRBJ2-4; d_gene: NA; v_gene: TRBV18; abundance: NA; CDR3aa: CASSPLDQQDIQYF; CDR3nt: TGTGCCAGCTCACCACTCGACCAGCAGGACATTCAGTACTTC
j_gene: TRBJ2-3; d_gene: TRBD1; v_gene: TRBV3-1/TRBV3-2; abundance: NA; CDR3aa: CASSGQGASTDTQYF; CDR3nt: TGTGCCAGCAGCGGTCAGGGGGCTAGTACAGATACGCAGTATTTT
j_gene: TRBJ1-1; d_gene: NA; v_gene: TRBV20-1; abundance: NA; CDR3aa: CSASNRQYMNTEAFF; CDR3nt: TGCAGTGCTAGTAACCGTCAGTACATGAACACTGAAGCTTTCTTT
j_gene: TRBJ2-7; d_gene: NA; v_gene: TRBV12-5; abundance: once; CDR3aa: CASGLRGGGEQYF; CDR3nt: TGTGCTAGTGGTTTGAGGGGGGGCGGAGAGCAGTACTTC
j_gene: TRBJ2-1; d_gene: NA; v_gene: TRBV7-6; abundance: NA; CDR3aa: CASSLSSRENNEQFF; CDR3nt: TGTGCCAGCAGCTTATCTTCCAGGGAAAACAATGAGCAGTTCTTC
j_gene: TRBJ2-5; d_gene: NA; v_gene: TRBV6-2/TRBV6-3; abundance: NA; CDR3aa: CASSVHQGGGETQYF; CDR3nt: TGTGCCAGCAGTGTTCATCAGGGAGGTGGAGAGACCCAGTACTTC
j_gene: TRBJ1-1; d_gene: TRBD1; v_gene: TRBV2; abundance: NA; CDR3aa: CASSGTGAQDTEAFF; CDR3nt: TGTGCCAGCAGTGGCACAGGGGCCCAGGACACTGAAGCTTTCTTT
j_gene: TRBJ1-6; d_gene: TRBD1; v_gene: TRBV7-6; abundance: NA; CDR3aa: CASSLVGDSYNSPLHF; CDR3nt: TGTGCCAGCAGCTTAGTAGGGGACAGTTATAATTCACCCCTCCACTTT
j_gene: TRBJ2-7; d_gene: NA; v_gene: TRBV5-4; abundance: NA; CDR3aa: CASSLGAGFSYEQYF; CDR3nt: TGTGCCAGCAGCTTGGGGGCGGGATTTTCCTACGAGCAGTACTTC
j_gene: TRBJ2-7; d_gene: TRBD2; v_gene: TRBV7-2; abundance: NA; CDR3aa: CASSSRAGTTAYEQYF; CDR3nt: TGTGCCAGCAGCTCCCGAGCCGGGACTACCGCATACGAGCAGTACTTC
j_gene: TRBJ2-6; d_gene: TRBD2; v_gene: TRBV5-1; abundance: NA; CDR3aa: CASKEEGGLPGANVLTF; CDR3nt: TGCGCCAGCAAGGAGGAGGGAGGGTTACCTGGGGCCAACGTCCTGACTTTC
j_gene: TRBJ1-5; d_gene: NA; v_gene: TRBV27; abundance: NA; CDR3aa: CASSPQVESNQPQHF; CDR3nt: TGTGCCAGCAGTCCCCAAGTCGAGTCCAATCAGCCCCAGCATTTT
j_gene: TRBJ2-5; d_gene: TRBD2; v_gene: TRBV7-6; abundance: NA; CDR3aa: CASSLVATSGRARETQYF; CDR3nt: TGTGCCAGCAGCTTAGTAGCGACTAGCGGGAGGGCCCGGGAGACCCAGTACTTC
j_gene: TRBJ2-2; d_gene: NA; v_gene: TRBV7-9; abundance: NA; CDR3aa: CASSSLTGVTTGELFF; CDR3nt: TGTGCCAGCAGCTCTCTGACAGGCGTGACCACCGGGGAGCTGTTTTTT
j_gene: TRBJ1-2; d_gene: NA; v_gene: TRBV27; abundance: NA; CDR3aa: CASSLSRGGRGSYGYTF; CDR3nt: TGTGCCAGCAGTTTATCTAGGGGCGGCAGGGGAAGCTATGGCTACACCTTC
j_gene: TRBJ2-7; d_gene: TRBD1; v_gene: TRBV28; abundance: NA; CDR3aa: CASSLRQGLKHYEQYF; CDR3nt: TGTGCCAGCAGTCTCCGACAGGGATTAAAACACTACGAGCAGTACTTC
j_gene: TRBJ1-4; d_gene: TRBD1; v_gene: TRBV28; abundance: NA; CDR3aa: CASSFGGQYNEKLFF; CDR3nt: TGTGCCAGCAGTTTTGGGGGACAGTATAATGAAAAACTGTTTTTT
j_gene: TRBJ1-2; d_gene: TRBD1; v_gene: TRBV7-8; abundance: NA; CDR3aa: CASSLEGATGYTF; CDR3nt: TGTGCCAGCAGCTTAGAGGGGGCAACTGGCTACACCTTC
j_gene: TRBJ1-2; d_gene: TRBD1; v_gene: TRBV4-1; abundance: once; CDR3aa: CASRRTGTNYGYTF; CDR3nt: TGCGCCAGCAGGAGGACAGGTACTAACTATGGCTACACCTTC
j_gene: TRBJ2-1; d_gene: NA; v_gene: TRBV12-3/TRBV12-4; abundance: NA; CDR3aa: CASRTDALEQFF; CDR3nt: TGTGCCAGCAGGACTGACGCCTTGGAGCAGTTCTTC
j_gene: TRBJ1-1; d_gene: NA; v_gene: TRBV2; abundance: once; CDR3aa: CASGTGRNTEAFF; CDR3nt: TGTGCCAGCGGCACAGGGAGGAACACTGAAGCTTTCTTT
j_gene: TRBJ2-5; d_gene: TRBD1; v_gene: TRBV7-9; abundance: NA; CDR3aa: CASSLARTGGAETQYF; CDR3nt: TGTGCCAGCAGCTTAGCTCGGACAGGGGGCGCGGAGACCCAGTACTTC
j_gene: TRBJ1-4; d_gene: NA; v_gene: TRBV3-1/TRBV3-2; abundance: once; CDR3aa: CASSQDWGVSRANEKLFF; CDR3nt: TGTGCCAGCAGCCAAGATTGGGGGGTTTCGCGGGCTAATGAAAAACTGTTTTTT
j_gene: TRBJ1-5; d_gene: TRBD1; v_gene: TRBV6-5; abundance: NA; CDR3aa: CASRDNRGRQPQHF; CDR3nt: TGTGCCAGCAGGGATAACAGGGGCCGTCAGCCCCAGCATTTT
j_gene: TRBJ2-3; d_gene: TRBD1; v_gene: TRBV9; abundance: NA; CDR3aa: CASSAPGQGTDTQYF; CDR3nt: TGTGCCAGCAGCGCTCCGGGACAGGGCACAGATACGCAGTATTTT
j_gene: TRBJ1-1; d_gene: NA; v_gene: TRBV12-3/TRBV12-4; abundance: NA; CDR3aa: CASSRLQGSEAFF; CDR3nt: TGTGCCAGCAGCCGCCTACAGGGATCTGAAGCTTTCTTT